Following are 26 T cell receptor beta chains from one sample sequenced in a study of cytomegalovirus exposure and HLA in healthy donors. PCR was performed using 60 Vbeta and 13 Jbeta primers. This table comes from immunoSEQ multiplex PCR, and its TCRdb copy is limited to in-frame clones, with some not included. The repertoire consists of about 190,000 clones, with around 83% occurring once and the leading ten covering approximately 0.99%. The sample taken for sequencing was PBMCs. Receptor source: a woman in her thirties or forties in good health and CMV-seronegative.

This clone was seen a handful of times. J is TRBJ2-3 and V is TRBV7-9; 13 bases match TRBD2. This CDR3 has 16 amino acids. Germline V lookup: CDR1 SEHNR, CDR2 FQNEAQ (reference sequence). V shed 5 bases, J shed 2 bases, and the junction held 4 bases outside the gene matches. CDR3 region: CASSQGTSGVTDTQYF. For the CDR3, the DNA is TGTGCCAGCAGCCAGGGGACTAGCGGGGTCACAGATACGCAGTATTTT.

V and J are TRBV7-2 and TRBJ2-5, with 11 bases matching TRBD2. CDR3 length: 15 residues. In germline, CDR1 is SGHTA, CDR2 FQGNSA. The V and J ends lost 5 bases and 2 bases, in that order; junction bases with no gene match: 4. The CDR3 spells CASSLSGRGQETQYF. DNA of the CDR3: TGTGCCAGCAGCCTTAGCGGGAGGGGACAAGAGACCCAGTACTTC.

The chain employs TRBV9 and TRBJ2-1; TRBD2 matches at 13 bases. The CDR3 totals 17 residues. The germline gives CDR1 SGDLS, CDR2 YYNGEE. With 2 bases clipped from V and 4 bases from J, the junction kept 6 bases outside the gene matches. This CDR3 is CASSVRTSGRMYNEQFF. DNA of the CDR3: TGTGCCAGCAGCGTCAGGACTAGCGGGAGAATGTACAATGAGCAGTTCTTC.

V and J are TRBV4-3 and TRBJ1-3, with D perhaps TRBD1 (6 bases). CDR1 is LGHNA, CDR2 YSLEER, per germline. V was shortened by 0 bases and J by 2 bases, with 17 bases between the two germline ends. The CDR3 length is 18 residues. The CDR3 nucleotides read TGCGCCAGCAGCCAAGATGTGGGGGCACTAGTACCTGGAAACACCATATATTTT. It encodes CASSQDVGALVPGNTIYF.

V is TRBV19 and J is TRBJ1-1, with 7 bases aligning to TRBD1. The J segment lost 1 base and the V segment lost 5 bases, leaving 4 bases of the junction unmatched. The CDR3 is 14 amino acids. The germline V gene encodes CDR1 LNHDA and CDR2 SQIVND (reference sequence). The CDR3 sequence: CASSGRQGNTEAFF. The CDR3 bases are TGTGCCAGTAGTGGGAGACAGGGGAACACTGAAGCTTTCTTT.

The CDR3 is CSVRQGANNSPLHF. In DNA form, the CDR3 reads TGCAGCGTCCGACAGGGCGCGAACAATTCACCCCTCCACTTT. This chain joins TRBV29-1 and TRBJ1-6; 7 bases align to TRBD1. CDR1 and CDR2 from the germline V gene are SQVTM and ANQGSEA. This CDR3 spans 14 amino acids. The V gene end was trimmed by 6 bases and the J gene end by 7 bases; junction bases not matched to a gene: 9. Using reference TRBV29-1 and TRBJ1-6 for the parts outside the CDR3, the full variable domain is SAVISQKPSRDICQRGTSLTIQCQVDSQVTMMFWYRQQPGQSLTLIATANQGSEATYESGFVIDKFPISRPNLTFSTLTVSNMSPEDSSIYLCSVRQGANNSPLHFGNGTRLTVT.

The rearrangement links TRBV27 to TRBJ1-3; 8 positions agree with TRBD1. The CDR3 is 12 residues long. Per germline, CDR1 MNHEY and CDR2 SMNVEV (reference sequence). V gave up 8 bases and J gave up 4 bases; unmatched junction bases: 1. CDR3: CASRDRGNTIYF. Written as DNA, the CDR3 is TGTGCCAGCCGGGACAGGGGAAACACCATATATTTT.

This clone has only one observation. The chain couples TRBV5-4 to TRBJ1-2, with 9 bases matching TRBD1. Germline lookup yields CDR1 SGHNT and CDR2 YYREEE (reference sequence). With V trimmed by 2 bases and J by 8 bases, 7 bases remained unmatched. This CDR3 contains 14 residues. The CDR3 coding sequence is TGTGCCAGCAGCTTAAACAGGGGGCTGAAGGGCTACACCTTC. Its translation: CASSLNRGLKGYTF.

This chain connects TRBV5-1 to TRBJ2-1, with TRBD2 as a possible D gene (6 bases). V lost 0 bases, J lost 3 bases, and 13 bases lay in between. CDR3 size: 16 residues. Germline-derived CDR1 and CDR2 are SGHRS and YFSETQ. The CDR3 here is CASSLAAGHYYNEQFF. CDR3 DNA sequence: TGCGCCAGCAGCTTGGCCGCGGGGCATTACTACAATGAGCAGTTCTTC.

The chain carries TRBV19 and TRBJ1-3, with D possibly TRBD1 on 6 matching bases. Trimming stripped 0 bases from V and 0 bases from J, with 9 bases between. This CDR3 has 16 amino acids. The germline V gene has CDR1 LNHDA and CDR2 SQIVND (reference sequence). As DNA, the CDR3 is TGTGCCAGTAGTATAGATAGGGGGAGCTCTGGAAACACCATATATTTT. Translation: CASSIDRGSSGNTIYF.

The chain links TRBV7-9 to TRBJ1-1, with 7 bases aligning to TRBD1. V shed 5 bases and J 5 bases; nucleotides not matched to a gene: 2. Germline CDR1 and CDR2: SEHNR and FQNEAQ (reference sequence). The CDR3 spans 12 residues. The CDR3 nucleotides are TGTGCCAGCAGCGAGGGACAGACTGAAGCTTTCTTT. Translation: CASSEGQTEAFF.

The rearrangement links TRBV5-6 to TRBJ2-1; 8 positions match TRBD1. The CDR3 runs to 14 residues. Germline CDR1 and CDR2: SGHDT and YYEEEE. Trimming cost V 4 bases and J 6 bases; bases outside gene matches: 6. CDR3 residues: CASSTPQGVNEQFF. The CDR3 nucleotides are TGTGCCAGCAGCACACCACAGGGGGTCAATGAGCAGTTCTTC.

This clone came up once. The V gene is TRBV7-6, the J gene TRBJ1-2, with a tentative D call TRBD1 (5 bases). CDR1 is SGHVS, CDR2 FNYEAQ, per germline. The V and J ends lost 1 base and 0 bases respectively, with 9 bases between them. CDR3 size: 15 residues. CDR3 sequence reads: CASSLVAGTNYGYTF. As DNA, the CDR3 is TGTGCCAGCAGCTTAGTGGCAGGGACTAACTATGGCTACACCTTC.

The CDR3 DNA follows: TGTGCCAGCAGCCCGACAGGGGTCTGGGCGAACACTGAAGCTTTCTTT. Translation gives CASSPTGVWANTEAFF. V usage is TRBV9 and J usage is TRBJ1-1, with 8 bases identical to TRBD1. The trim removed 4 bases at V and 1 base at J, leaving 9 bases unmatched. CDR1 and CDR2 (germline): SGDLS, YYNGEE. The CDR3 has 16 amino acids.

The CDR3 reads CASSYEGGDTGELFF. The DNA of the CDR3 is TGTGCCAGCAGTTACGAGGGAGGAGACACCGGGGAGCTGTTTTTT. The rearrangement links TRBV6-6 to TRBJ2-2; perhaps TRBD2 as D (6 bases). Trimming took 2 bases from V and 3 from J, leaving 10 bases between them. CDR1 MNHNY and CDR2 SVGAGI come from the germline V gene (reference sequence). The CDR3 is 15 amino acids.

The CDR3 DNA sequence: TGCGCCAGCAGCGGCACTAGCGGGAACTTCTATGAGCAGTTCTTC. It encodes CASSGTSGNFYEQFF. This sequence joins TRBV5-1 and TRBJ2-1, with 10 nucleotides matching TRBD2. Trimming took 4 bases from V and 8 from J; bases not matched to a gene: 9. Germline V lookup: CDR1 SGHRS, CDR2 YFSETQ. The CDR3 has 15 residues.

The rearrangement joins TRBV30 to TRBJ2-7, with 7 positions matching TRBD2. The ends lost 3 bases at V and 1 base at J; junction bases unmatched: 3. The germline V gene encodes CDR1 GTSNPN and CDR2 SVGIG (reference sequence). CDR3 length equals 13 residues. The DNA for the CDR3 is TGTGCCTGGAGCGTCGGGGGGTCCTACGAGCAGTACTTC. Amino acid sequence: CAWSVGGSYEQYF. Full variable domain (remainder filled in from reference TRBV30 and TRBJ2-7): SQTIHQWPATLVQPVGSPLSLECTVEGTSNPNLYWYRQAAGRGLQLLFYSVGIGQISSEVPQNLSASRPQDRQFILSSKKLLLSDSGFYLCAWSVGGSYEQYFGPGTRLTVT.

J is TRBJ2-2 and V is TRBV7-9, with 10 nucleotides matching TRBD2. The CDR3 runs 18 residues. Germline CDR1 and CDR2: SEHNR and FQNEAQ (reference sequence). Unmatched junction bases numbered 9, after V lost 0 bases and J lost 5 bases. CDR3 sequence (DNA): TGTGCCAGCAGCTTAGCCGTCGAGCGGGAGGGTAGGACCGGGGAGCTGTTTTTT. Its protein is CASSLAVEREGRTGELFF.

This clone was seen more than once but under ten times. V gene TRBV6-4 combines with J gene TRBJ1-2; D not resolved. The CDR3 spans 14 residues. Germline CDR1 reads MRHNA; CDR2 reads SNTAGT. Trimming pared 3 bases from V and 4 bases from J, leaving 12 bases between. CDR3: CASSEDTESYGYTF. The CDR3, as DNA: TGTGCCAGCAGTGAAGATACAGAAAGCTATGGCTACACCTTC.

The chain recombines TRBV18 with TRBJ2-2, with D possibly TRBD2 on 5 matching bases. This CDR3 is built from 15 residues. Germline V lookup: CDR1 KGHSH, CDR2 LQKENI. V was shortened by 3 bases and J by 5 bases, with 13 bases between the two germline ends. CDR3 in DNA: TGTGCCAGCTCACCTAAAACCGGGATTACCGGGGAGCTGTTTTTT. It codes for CASSPKTGITGELFF. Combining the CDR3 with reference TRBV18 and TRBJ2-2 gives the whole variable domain NAGVMQNPRHLVRRRGQEARLRCSPMKGHSHVYWYRQLPEEGLKFMVYLQKENIIDESGMPKERFSAEFPKEGPSILRIQQVVRGDSAAYFCASSPKTGITGELFFGEGSRLTVL.

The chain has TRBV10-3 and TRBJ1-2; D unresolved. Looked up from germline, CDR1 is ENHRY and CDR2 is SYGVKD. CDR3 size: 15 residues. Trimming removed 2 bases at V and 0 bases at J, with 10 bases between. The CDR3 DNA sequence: TGTGCCATCAGTGAGACAGAGAATTCTAACTATGGCTACACCTTC. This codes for CAISETENSNYGYTF.

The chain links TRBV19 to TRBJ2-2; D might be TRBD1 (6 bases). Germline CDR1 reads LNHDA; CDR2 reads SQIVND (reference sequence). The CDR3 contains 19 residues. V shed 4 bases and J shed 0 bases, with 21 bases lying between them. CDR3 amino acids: CASSNAGQTIKANTGELFF. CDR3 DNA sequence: TGTGCCAGTAGTAATGCCGGACAGACAATTAAAGCGAACACCGGGGAGCTGTTTTTT.

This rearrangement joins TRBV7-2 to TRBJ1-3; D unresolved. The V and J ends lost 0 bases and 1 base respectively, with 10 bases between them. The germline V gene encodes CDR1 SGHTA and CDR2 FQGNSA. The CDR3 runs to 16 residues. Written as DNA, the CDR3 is TGTGCCAGCAGCTTAGCGGCGGGATCTTCTGGAAACACCATATATTTT. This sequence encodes CASSLAAGSSGNTIYF.

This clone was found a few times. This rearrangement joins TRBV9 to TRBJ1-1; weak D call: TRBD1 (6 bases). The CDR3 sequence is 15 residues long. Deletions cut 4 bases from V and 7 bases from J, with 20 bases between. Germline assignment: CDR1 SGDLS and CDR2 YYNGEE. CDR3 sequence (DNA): TGTGCCAGCAGCCCGAGAGGGGGTTATTGGGATGAAGCTTTCTTT. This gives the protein CASSPRGGYWDEAFF. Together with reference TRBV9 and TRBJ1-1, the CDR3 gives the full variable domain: DSGVTQTPKHLITATGQRVTLRCSPRSGDLSVYWYQQSLDQGLQFLIQYYNGEERAKGNILERFSAQQFPDLHSELNLSSLELGDSALYFCASSPRGGYWDEAFFGQGTRLTVV.

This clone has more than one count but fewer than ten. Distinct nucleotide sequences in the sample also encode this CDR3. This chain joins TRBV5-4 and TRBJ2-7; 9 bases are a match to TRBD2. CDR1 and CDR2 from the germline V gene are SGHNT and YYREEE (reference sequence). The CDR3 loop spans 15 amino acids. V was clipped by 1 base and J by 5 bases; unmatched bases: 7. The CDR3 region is CASSLPSGNANEQYF. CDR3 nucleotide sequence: TGTGCCAGCAGCTTGCCTAGCGGGAATGCGAACGAGCAGTACTTC.

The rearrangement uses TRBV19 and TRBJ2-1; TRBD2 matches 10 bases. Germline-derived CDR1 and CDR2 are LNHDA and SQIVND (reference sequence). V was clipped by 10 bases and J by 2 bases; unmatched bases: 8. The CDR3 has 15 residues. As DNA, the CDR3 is TGTGCCACCTCTAGCGGGAGAAGGGCCTACAATGAGCAGTTCTTC. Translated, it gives CATSSGRRAYNEQFF. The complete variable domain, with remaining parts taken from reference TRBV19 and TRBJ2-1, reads DGGITQSPKYLFRKEGQNVTLSCEQNLNHDAMYWYRQDPGQGLRLIYYSQIVNDFQKGDIAEGYSVSREKKESFPLTVTSAQKNPTAFYLCATSSGRRAYNEQFFGPGTRLTVL.